This paragraph reports one T cell receptor (beta chain). This specimen comes from a study of blood T cell repertoires in COVID-19. Profiled with immunoSEQ multiplex PCR; TCRdb holds only in-frame clones, not every one. In the table there are approximately 150,000 clones, approximately 80% of which are singletons. The CDR3 loop spans 17 amino acids. With 0 bases clipped from V and 1 base from J, the junction kept 6 bases outside the gene matches. Germline V gene data show CDR1 as SGHTA and CDR2 as FQGTGA. The chain carries TRBV7-3 and TRBJ2-5, with 9 nucleotides matching TRBD2. The sample comprised peripheral blood. The receptor was isolated from a woman between 45 and 65 years old in a cohort sampled during active or convalescent COVID-19. CDR3 DNA: TGTGCCAGCAGCTTAACGGGGGCTAGCGGGGTCCAAGAGACCCAGTACTTC. Residues: CASSLTGASGVQETQYF.